This is a list of T cell receptor beta chains from one sample in a study of blood T cell repertoires in COVID-19. Only in-frame clones appear in the TCRdb table, and some are missing; sequencing was by immunoSEQ multiplex PCR. The table includes around 190,000 clones, more than 80% detected once. Sequencing was carried out using peripheral blood. These TCRs come from a woman aged 35 to 49 with COVID-19, enrolled during active disease. Both conserved end residues are part of each CDR3. D genes are given only for firm matches. Clone size is given for some rows only: seen once, a few or many times, or a class if the clone is expanded.

clone_size,v_call,j_call,cdr3_length,d_call,cdr3_aa,cdr3_nt
-,TRBV7-9,TRBJ2-3,13,-,CASSGESTDTQYF,TGTGCCAGCAGCGGGGAGAGCACAGATACGCAGTATTTT
-,TRBV7-3,TRBJ2-1,15,TRBD2,CASSIGLAGYNEQFF,TGTGCCAGCAGCATCGGACTAGCGGGCTACAATGAGCAGTTCTTC
-,TRBV7-3,TRBJ2-2,19,TRBD1,CASSASPGTGGIYTGELFF,TGTGCCAGCAGCGCGAGTCCCGGGACAGGGGGAATATACACCGGGGAGCTGTTTTTT
-,TRBV4-1,TRBJ2-3,14,TRBD2,CASSLSGGADTQYF,TGCGCCAGCAGCCTTAGCGGGGGGGCAGATACGCAGTATTTT
-,TRBV5-4,TRBJ1-1,10,-,CASNRAEAFF,TGTGCCAGCAATCGGGCTGAAGCTTTCTTT
-,TRBV7-6,TRBJ2-1,15,-,CASSLSPGSYNEQFF,TGTGCCAGCAGCTTATCCCCGGGCTCCTACAATGAGCAGTTCTTC
few,TRBV18,TRBJ1-5,21,TRBD1,CASSPPTRRDRFSWRNQPQHF,TGTGCCAGCTCACCACCCACTAGACGGGACAGGTTCTCTTGGCGCAATCAGCCCCAGCATTTT
-,TRBV28,TRBJ2-7,13,TRBD1,CASRGTGPYEQYF,TGTGCCAGCAGGGGGACAGGGCCCTACGAGCAGTACTTC
-,TRBV30,TRBJ2-1,15,-,CAWAIFGRWSNEQFF,TGTGCCTGGGCCATCTTCGGGAGATGGTCCAATGAGCAGTTCTTC
once,TRBV7-8,TRBJ2-3,15,TRBD2,CASIQRTSGTDTQYF,TGTGCCAGCATTCAGAGGACTAGCGGCACAGATACGCAGTATTTT
-,TRBV15,TRBJ1-5,16,-,CATSSSEGASNQPQHF,TGTGCCACCAGCAGCTCGGAGGGTGCCTCCAATCAGCCCCAGCATTTT
-,TRBV30,TRBJ1-5,16,-,CACTKARLRSNQPQHF,TGTGCCTGTACCAAGGCCCGACTAAGGAGCAATCAGCCCCAGCATTTT
-,TRBV5-4,TRBJ2-5,18,TRBD2,CASSHSARLAGGLETQYF,TGTGCCAGCAGCCATTCCGCACGACTAGCGGGGGGGCTGGAGACCCAGTACTTC
-,TRBV10-1,TRBJ2-3,17,TRBD2,CASSERALAGSTDTQYF,TGCGCCAGCAGTGAGAGAGCTCTAGCGGGAAGCACAGATACGCAGTATTTT
-,TRBV19,TRBJ1-2,13,TRBD1,CASTPGGDYGYTF,TGTGCCAGTACCCCAGGGGGCGACTATGGCTACACCTTC
once,TRBV5-1,TRBJ2-5,19,TRBD1,CASSSPYEEVKTGGETQYF,TGCGCCAGCAGCTCACCTTATGAGGAGGTGAAGACAGGGGGAGAGACCCAGTACTTC
-,TRBV7-2,TRBJ2-1,15,TRBD2,CASSSGRGTYNEQFF,TGTGCCAGCAGCTCGGGGAGGGGCACCTACAATGAGCAGTTCTTC
-,TRBV5-1,TRBJ2-1,14,-,CASSLGTAYNEQFF,TGCGCCAGCAGCTTGGGGACAGCCTACAATGAGCAGTTCTTC
-,TRBV11-1,TRBJ2-3,16,TRBD2,CASSSLAGAGSVRQYF,TGTGCCAGCAGCTCTCTAGCGGGAGCGGGCTCCGTGAGGCAGTATTTT
-,TRBV6-1,TRBJ2-7,15,-,CASSEWEQGPYEQYF,TGTGCCAGCAGTGAATGGGAACAGGGCCCCTACGAGCAGTACTTC
-,TRBV10-2,TRBJ1-2,14,-,CASSESRGGGSHTF,TGCGCCAGCAGTGAGTCGCGGGGTGGCGGATCCCACACCTTC
-,TRBV7-2,TRBJ1-5,15,-,CASSLVSSGRQPQHF,TGTGCCAGCAGCTTAGTATCATCGGGAAGACAGCCCCAGCATTTT
-,TRBV12-3/TRBV12-4,TRBJ1-1,13,-,CASRTQGRAEAFF,TGTGCCAGCAGAACACAGGGAAGGGCTGAAGCTTTCTTT
-,TRBV25-1,TRBJ2-2,16,TRBD1,CASSEWGQGFTGELFF,TGTGCCAGCAGTGAATGGGGACAGGGATTCACCGGGGAGCTGTTTTTT
-,TRBV4-1,TRBJ2-1,20,TRBD2,CASSQDLPSGRARGYNEQFF,TGCGCCAGCAGCCAAGATCTGCCTAGCGGGAGGGCCAGGGGTTACAATGAGCAGTTCTTC
-,TRBV18,TRBJ2-4,15,-,CASSPSSSGGNIQYF,TGTGCCAGCTCACCATCCTCCAGCGGTGGCAACATTCAGTACTTC
-,TRBV5-4,TRBJ2-5,13,-,CASSLATGETQYF,TGTGCCAGCAGCTTGGCGACGGGAGAGACCCAGTACTTC
-,TRBV7-3,TRBJ2-3,15,-,CASSLRGVSTDTQYF,TGTGCCAGCAGCTTAAGAGGAGTGAGCACAGATACGCAGTATTTT
-,TRBV7-8,TRBJ1-1,14,-,CASSLGTLNTEAFF,TGTGCCAGCAGCTTAGGGACATTGAACACTGAAGCTTTCTTT
-,TRBV30,TRBJ2-1,12,-,CAWSPSGTEQFF,TGTGCCTGGAGTCCCTCGGGTACTGAGCAGTTCTTC
-,TRBV10-3,TRBJ2-1,11,-,CAIAVGDEQFF,TGTGCCATCGCGGTTGGCGATGAGCAGTTCTTC
-,TRBV12-3/TRBV12-4,TRBJ2-1,12,-,CASSLGHYEQFF,TGTGCCAGCAGTTTGGGACACTATGAGCAGTTCTTC
-,TRBV2,TRBJ2-2,14,TRBD2,CASRGGGDAGELFF,TGTGCCAGCAGAGGCGGGGGGGACGCCGGGGAGCTGTTTTTT
-,TRBV7-9,TRBJ1-5,15,-,CASSYEGGSNQPQHF,TGTGCCAGCAGCTATGAGGGCGGTAGCAATCAGCCCCAGCATTTT
-,TRBV30,TRBJ1-5,14,TRBD1,CAWSSGTVNQPQHF,TGTGCCTGGAGTTCGGGGACAGTAAATCAGCCCCAGCATTTT
few,TRBV28,TRBJ2-7,15,TRBD2,CASSLLAGGSGEQYF,TGTGCCAGCAGTTTATTAGCAGGCGGGAGCGGGGAGCAGTACTTC
-,TRBV6-5,TRBJ2-5,16,-,CASSSTISGFAETQYF,TGTGCCAGCAGTTCTACGATATCAGGGTTCGCAGAGACCCAGTACTTC
-,TRBV6-5,TRBJ1-4,13,-,CASSHARFEKLFF,TGTGCCAGCAGTCACGCCCGGTTCGAAAAACTGTTTTTT
-,TRBV28,TRBJ2-3,14,-,CASSFGGVVDTQYF,TGTGCCAGCAGTTTTGGAGGCGTTGTGGATACGCAGTATTTT
once,TRBV5-4,TRBJ1-2,16,TRBD1,CASSPDRGPRPYGYTF,TGTGCCAGCAGCCCGGACAGGGGCCCCCGTCCCTATGGCTACACCTTC
-,TRBV28,TRBJ1-1,15,-,CASSPGGAGNTEAFF,TGTGCCAGCAGTCCCGGGGGGGCGGGGAACACTGAAGCTTTCTTT
-,TRBV27,TRBJ2-3,16,-,CASSLFAHGVADTQYF,TGTGCCAGCAGTTTGTTTGCACACGGGGTGGCAGATACGCAGTATTTT
-,TRBV2,TRBJ2-1,16,TRBD2,CASSEVRASGGPLGIF,TGTGCCAGCAGTGAAGTCCGGGCCAGCGGGGGCCCCTTGGGAATCTTC
-,TRBV5-1,TRBJ1-2,13,-,CASSIGTSYGYTF,TGCGCCAGCAGCATCGGGACATCCTATGGCTACACCTTC
-,TRBV11-2,TRBJ2-1,13,TRBD1,CASSLDRGQTEFF,TGTGCCAGCAGCTTAGATCGGGGACAGACCGAGTTCTTC
-,TRBV28,TRBJ1-6,15,-,CASSERGSYNSPLHF,TGTGCCAGCAGCGAAAGGGGCTCCTATAATTCACCCCTCCACTTT